Presented here are 3 T cell receptor beta chains from one specimen sequenced in a study of shared clonotypes between healthy human individuals. Measured with immunoSEQ multiplex PCR; TCRdb has only the in-frame clones, and not every one. The table includes millions of clones, around nine tenths detected once. Sequencing input: naive CD4+ T cells sorted from blood. Subset denoted: CD45RA+ positively selected. The receptors come from a man younger than 35 in good health.

This rearrangement joins TRBV10-3 to TRBJ2-3; 7 positions match TRBD2. The ends lost 2 bases at V and 0 bases at J; junction bases unmatched: 5. The CDR3 length is 16 residues. CDR1 is ENHRY, CDR2 SYGVKD, per germline. The CDR3 loop is CAISEKAGTSTDTQYF. In DNA form, the CDR3 reads TGTGCCATCAGTGAGAAAGCGGGGACTAGCACAGATACGCAGTATTTT.

The chain joins TRBV9 to TRBJ2-3; D gene uncertain. The CDR3 consists of 12 residues. Germline V lookup: CDR1 SGDLS, CDR2 YYNGEE. V lost 0 bases and J 5 bases, leaving 4 bases between the germline ends. The CDR3 DNA reads TGTGCCAGCAGCGTAGAGAGAGATACGCAGTATTTT. Its protein product is CASSVERDTQYF.

V gene TRBV7-2 combines with J gene TRBJ1-5; D gene ambiguous. Germline V gives CDR1 SGHTA, CDR2 FQGNSA. This CDR3 is built from 12 residues. V dropped 6 bases and J dropped 4 bases, with 7 bases sitting between them. CDR3 in DNA: TGTGCCAGCAGTCGAGGTAATCAGCCCCAGCATTTT. It translates to CASSRGNQPQHF.